Shown below are 29 T cell receptor beta chains from a single sample sequenced in a study of blood T cell repertoires in COVID-19. Measured with immunoSEQ multiplex PCR; TCRdb has only the in-frame clones, and not every one. The profile shows 70,000 to 95,000 clones, about 83% of them singletons. Input material: peripheral blood. These receptors all stem from a human donor in a cohort sampled during active COVID-19.

This clone has only a few counts. The chain links TRBV7-9 to TRBJ1-1, with no clear D. The germline CDR1 and CDR2 sequences are SEHNR and FQNEAQ (reference sequence). CDR3 length equals 13 residues. V was shortened by 1 base and J by 1 base, with 4 bases between the two germline ends. The CDR3 reads CASSLVQNTEAFF. CDR3 nucleotides: TGTGCCAGCAGCTTAGTACAGAACACTGAAGCTTTCTTT.

The CDR3 loop reads CASSPDTPGYQPQHF. The CDR3 DNA reads as TGTGCCAGCAGTCCGGACACCCCCGGGTATCAGCCCCAGCATTTT. This chain joins TRBV28 and TRBJ1-5; a possible D gene is TRBD1 (5 bases). Trimming removed 5 bases from V and 5 bases from J, with 16 bases in between. The CDR3 contains 15 residues. Germline lookup yields CDR1 MDHEN and CDR2 SYDVKM.

This chain links TRBV10-3 with TRBJ1-4; D might be TRBD1 (5 bases). The germline V and J ends were trimmed by 6 bases and 3 bases, with 14 bases remaining between them. The germline gives CDR1 ENHRY, CDR2 SYGVKD. The length of the CDR3 is 15 residues. In DNA form, the CDR3 reads TGTGCCATCAGGGCTGGGGGGGATGCTAATGAAAAACTGTTTTTT. Translating gives CAIRAGGDANEKLFF.

The chain uses TRBV28 and TRBJ1-6, with TRBD1 identical over 10 bases. Germline CDR1 MDHEN, CDR2 SYDVKM. There are 16 residues in the CDR3. J lost 8 bases, V lost 6 bases, and 10 bases had no gene match. The CDR3 region has the DNA TGTGCCAGCAGGTCATTACCCGGGACAGGGGATTCACCCCTCCACTTT. It codes for CASRSLPGTGDSPLHF.

The chain employs TRBV30 and TRBJ2-3, with D tentatively TRBD2 (5 bases). The CDR3 sequence is 15 residues long. Trimming took 0 bases from V and 0 from J, leaving 10 bases between them. Germline V gene data show CDR1 as GTSNPN and CDR2 as SVGIG (reference sequence). The CDR3 loop reads CAWSVWRVSTDTQYF. The CDR3 nucleotides are TGTGCCTGGAGTGTCTGGCGGGTTAGCACAGATACGCAGTATTTT.

The chain employs TRBV10-3 and TRBJ2-3, with 8 bases fitting TRBD2. The CDR3 is 19 amino acids. The germline V gene encodes CDR1 ENHRY and CDR2 SYGVKD. The ends lost 2 bases at V and 2 bases at J; junction bases unmatched: 15. The CDR3 reads CAISEPLLGAGDYTDTQYF. In DNA, the CDR3 is TGTGCCATCAGTGAGCCTCTCCTCGGAGCGGGGGACTACACAGATACGCAGTATTTT.

The table lists this clone with many counts. This chain connects TRBV27 to TRBJ2-1, with a weak D call TRBD2 (5 bases). This CDR3 spans 12 amino acids. Germline CDR1 MNHEY, CDR2 SMNVEV (reference sequence). V was clipped by 4 bases and J by 10 bases, with 11 bases between them. This CDR3 reads CASSSRGWEQFF. In DNA form, the CDR3 reads TGTGCCAGCAGTTCTCGGGGATGGGAGCAGTTCTTC.

This clone is a singleton in its sample. CDR3 residues: CASRTSGGNEQFF. CDR3 sequence (DNA): TGTGCCAGCAGGACTAGCGGGGGGAATGAGCAGTTCTTC. V is TRBV27 and J is TRBJ2-1; 13 nucleotides match TRBD2. Germline values: CDR1 MNHEY, CDR2 SMNVEV (reference sequence). J lost 7 bases, V lost 6 bases, and 0 bases had no gene match. The CDR3 extends over 13 amino acids.

The J gene is TRBJ2-1, the V gene TRBV19; 8 bases are a match to TRBD2. V was clipped by 4 bases and J by 8 bases; unmatched bases: 4. The CDR3 sequence is 13 residues long. Germline loops: CDR1 LNHDA, CDR2 SQIVND (reference sequence). The CDR3 loop is CASSTGLAYEQFF. The CDR3 coding sequence is TGTGCCAGTAGTACCGGACTAGCCTATGAGCAGTTCTTC. Drawing the rest from reference TRBV19 and TRBJ2-1, the complete variable domain is DGGITQSPKYLFRKEGQNVTLSCEQNLNHDAMYWYRQDPGQGLRLIYYSQIVNDFQKGDIAEGYSVSREKKESFPLTVTSAQKNPTAFYLCASSTGLAYEQFFGPGTRLTVL.

The chain links TRBV24-1 to TRBJ2-5; 7 bases line up with TRBD2. In germline, CDR1 is KGHDR, CDR2 SFDVKD. After removal of 2 bases from V and 7 bases from J, the junction contained 0 bases not matched to a gene. This CDR3 region has 12 residues. CDR3: CATSDWEGTQYF. The CDR3 bases are TGTGCCACCAGTGATTGGGAGGGGACCCAGTACTTC.

V is TRBV7-8 and J is TRBJ1-5, with 8 bases that match TRBD1. The V gene's germline CDR1 is SGHVS and CDR2 FQNEAQ. This CDR3 has 14 residues. V lost 1 base and J lost 4; bases outside the gene matches: 0. This chain's CDR3 is CASSLGTGNQPQHF. CDR3 coding DNA: TGTGCCAGCAGCTTAGGGACAGGGAATCAGCCCCAGCATTTT.

This clone was counted between two and nine times. The rearrangement joins TRBV4-1 to TRBJ2-1, with D possibly being TRBD2 (6 bases). The V end was cut by 0 bases, the J end by 9 bases, with 15 bases between. This CDR3 has 15 residues. Germline V gives CDR1 MGHRA, CDR2 YSYEKL. The CDR3 DNA is TGCGCCAGCAGCCAAGAGCGGGACCCCGGTGGTGAGCAGTTCTTC. Residues: CASSQERDPGGEQFF.

This clone was seen a few times. This sequence joins TRBV2 and TRBJ2-2; D unresolved. The germline V and J ends were trimmed by 4 bases and 6 bases, with 9 bases remaining between them. The CDR3 has 13 amino acids. Germline V gives CDR1 SNHLY, CDR2 FYNNEI. CDR3 sequence reads: CASSGDSPGELFF. The CDR3 coding sequence is TGTGCCAGCAGTGGCGATAGCCCCGGGGAGCTGTTTTTT.

This chain uses TRBV9 with TRBJ2-2; D is uncertain. The germline V gene encodes CDR1 SGDLS and CDR2 YYNGEE. CDR3 length: 14 amino acids. V was shortened by 4 bases and J by 4 bases, with 11 bases between the two germline ends. The CDR3 protein is CASSPRSGTGELFF. The CDR3 DNA sequence: TGTGCCAGCAGCCCTCGTAGTGGCACCGGGGAGCTGTTTTTT.

This clone was detected once. The V call is TRBV19, the J call TRBJ2-1; 13 nucleotides align to TRBD2. The CDR3 consists of 18 residues. The germline CDR1 and CDR2 sequences are LNHDA and SQIVND (reference sequence). Trimming at V came to 4 bases and at J to 4 bases, leaving 10 bases not matched to a gene. The CDR3 coding sequence is TGTGCCAGTAGTAAGGGACTAGCGGGGACGGAATGGTACAATGAGCAGTTCTTC. Translating gives CASSKGLAGTEWYNEQFF.

This chain connects TRBV5-6 to TRBJ2-7, with 7 bases lining up with TRBD2. The CDR3 is 14 residues long. Trimming cost V 0 bases and J 3 bases; bases outside gene matches: 3. The germline V gene has CDR1 SGHDT and CDR2 YYEEEE. The CDR3 is CASSLGLADYEQYF. The DNA of the CDR3 is TGTGCCAGCAGCTTGGGACTAGCTGACTACGAGCAGTACTTC.

V and J are TRBV5-1 and TRBJ2-2, with 10 positions matching TRBD1. V lost 4 bases and J lost 7; bases outside the gene matches: 7. Germline assignment: CDR1 SGHRS and CDR2 YFSETQ. The CDR3 spans 15 residues. The CDR3 here is CASSALTGGVGELFF. CDR3 coding DNA: TGCGCCAGCAGCGCCTTGACAGGGGGCGTCGGGGAGCTGTTTTTT.

The chain links TRBV11-2 to TRBJ2-1; 7 bases agree with TRBD1. From germline, CDR1 is SGHAT and CDR2 FQNNGV. The CDR3 runs 14 residues. The V gene end was trimmed by 6 bases and the J gene end by 3 bases; junction bases not matched to a gene: 5. CDR3 bases: TGTGCCAGCAGATATGACAGGGACTACAATGAGCAGTTCTTC. It codes for CASRYDRDYNEQFF.

The chain combines TRBV27 with TRBJ2-7, with 9 bases fitting TRBD2. Germline V CDR1 and CDR2: MNHEY, SMNVEV (reference sequence). The CDR3 totals 14 residues. The ends lost 6 bases at V and 6 bases at J; junction bases unmatched: 9. CDR3 nucleotides: TGTGCCAGCAGCGTAGCGGGAGCTCGGGCCGAGCAGTACTTC. Residues: CASSVAGARAEQYF.

This chain joins TRBV4-3 and TRBJ2-2; D is unresolved. Germline values: CDR1 LGHNA, CDR2 YSLEER. The V end was cut by 0 bases, the J end by 6 bases, with 8 bases between. This CDR3 spans 14 amino acids. CDR3 region: CASSQDIGSGELFF. The CDR3, as DNA: TGCGCCAGCAGCCAAGATATCGGGTCCGGGGAGCTGTTTTTT.

The chain is built from TRBV7-2 and TRBJ1-1; 8 bases are a match to TRBD1. CDR3 length: 18 amino acids. V dropped 2 bases and J dropped 5; count of bases not matched to a gene: 16. Germline CDR1 is SGHTA and CDR2 is FQGNSA. Here the CDR3 DNA reads TGTGCCAGCAGCTTATCGTGGGGCAGGGGGCGGGGTAGGACTGAAGCTTTCTTT. Protein product: CASSLSWGRGRGRTEAFF.

The chain combines TRBV7-9 with TRBJ2-5; TRBD1 agrees at 11 bases. Germline CDR1 and CDR2: SEHNR and FQNEAQ (reference sequence). The CDR3 covers 13 residues. V was pared by 5 bases and J by 5 bases, with 1 base of the junction left unmatched. The CDR3 bases are TGTGCCAGCAGCGGACAGGGGGCGGAGACCCAGTACTTC. As protein: CASSGQGAETQYF.

This clone was detected once. The V and J genes are TRBV23-1 and TRBJ2-7; tentatively, D is TRBD1 (7 bases). TRBV23-1 belongs to the ORF category, with a function that is uncertain. V was trimmed by 8 bases and J by 2 bases, leaving 16 bases between them. CDR3 size: 14 residues. CDR3 sequence: CASPQGGTAYEQYF. The CDR3 coding sequence is TGCGCCAGCCCTCAAGGGGGGACAGCCTACGAGCAGTACTTC.

The table lists this clone with many counts. The chain links TRBV2 to TRBJ1-1; the D gene is possibly TRBD1 (5 bases). The V end was cut by 0 bases, the J end by 11 bases, with 13 bases between. The CDR3 is 13 amino acids. Per the germline V gene, CDR1 is SNHLY and CDR2 is FYNNEI. The CDR3 DNA follows: TGTGCCAGCAGTGAAGCATATCAGGGTTACGCTTTCTTT. Protein: CASSEAYQGYAFF.

The V and J genes are TRBV11-2 and TRBJ1-4; 7 positions match TRBD1. The CDR3 has 16 residues. Per germline, CDR1 SGHAT and CDR2 FQNNGV. V lost 2 bases to trimming and J lost 5 bases; unmatched junction nucleotides: 8. The CDR3 nucleotides are TGTGCCAGCAGCTTACAGTGGGCAGGGGGAAATGAAAAACTGTTTTTT. Residues: CASSLQWAGGNEKLFF.

Points on this clone: Other DNA sequences of this sample code for an identical CDR3. This chain connects TRBV12-3 or TRBV12-4 to TRBJ1-2, with 9 bases matching TRBD1. The CDR3 spans 13 residues. V was clipped by 5 bases and J by 5 bases; unmatched bases: 3. DNA of the CDR3: TGTGCCAGCAGTCTCGGACAGGGGTATGGCTACACCTTC. This codes for CASSLGQGYGYTF.

This chain connects TRBV6-2 or TRBV6-3 to TRBJ2-7; 8 nucleotides align to TRBD1. CDR1 and CDR2 (germline): MNHEY, SVGEGT. V was clipped by 2 bases and J by 4 bases; unmatched bases: 1. CDR3 length: 13 residues. CDR3 sequence (DNA): TGTGCCAGCAGTTACCAGGGGGCATACGAGCAGTACTTC. Amino acids: CASSYQGAYEQYF.

The gene calls are TRBV28 and TRBJ1-4, with 8 bases identical to TRBD1. The CDR3 is made up of 17 amino acids. Germline lookup yields CDR1 MDHEN and CDR2 SYDVKM. Trimming removed 4 bases from V and 2 bases from J; junction bases left unmatched: 9. The CDR3 reads CASSSQGAGGTNEKLFF. CDR3 DNA sequence: TGTGCCAGCAGTTCGCAGGGGGCGGGCGGGACTAATGAAAAACTGTTTTTT.

This clone was seen only a few times. The chain uses TRBV19 and TRBJ2-7; TRBD2 matches at 15 bases. The CDR3 loop spans 16 amino acids. Per germline, CDR1 LNHDA and CDR2 SQIVND (reference sequence). V dropped 5 bases and J dropped 4; count of bases not matched to a gene: 6. CDR3 amino acids: CASSPAGLAGGYEQYF. For the CDR3, the DNA is TGTGCCAGTAGTCCCGCGGGACTAGCGGGAGGATACGAGCAGTACTTC.